This passage covers 10 T cell receptor beta chains from one sample sequenced in a study of blood T cell repertoires in COVID-19. Assay: immunoSEQ multiplex PCR; the TCRdb copy retains only in-frame clones and omits some. The table has about 69,000 clones, about 90% seen once; the top ten hold more than 15%. The material sequenced was peripheral blood. The receptors were sampled from a man aged 35-49 years with COVID-19, enrolled during active disease.

The chain links TRBV2 to TRBJ1-1, with 7 bases fitting TRBD1. This CDR3 is 14 amino acids long. Germline CDR1 and CDR2: SNHLY and FYNNEI. J lost 3 bases, V lost 8 bases, and 9 bases had no gene match. Here the CDR3 reads CASGGKGAYTEAFF. DNA for the CDR3: TGTGCCAGCGGGGGAAAGGGGGCGTACACTGAAGCTTTCTTT.

The chain links TRBV27 to TRBJ2-5, with TRBD1 matching 7 bases. The germline V gene has CDR1 MNHEY and CDR2 SMNVEV (reference sequence). V shed 2 bases, J shed 3 bases, and the junction held 6 bases outside the gene matches. This CDR3 is built from 15 residues. CDR3 in amino acids: CASSLKAGGKETQYF. In DNA, the CDR3 is TGTGCCAGCAGTTTAAAGGCAGGGGGAAAAGAGACCCAGTACTTC.

The V gene is TRBV5-6, the J gene TRBJ1-2, with 10 bases identical to TRBD1. The CDR3 spans 14 residues. V gave up 5 bases and J gave up 8 bases; unmatched junction bases: 9. Germline V lookup: CDR1 SGHDT, CDR2 YYEEEE. The CDR3 loop reads CASRHGTGAGGYTF. CDR3 DNA sequence: TGTGCCAGCAGACACGGGACAGGGGCTGGCGGCTACACCTTC.

The rearrangement links TRBV29-1 to TRBJ2-3; 9 nucleotides match TRBD1. Per germline, CDR1 SQVTM and CDR2 ANQGSEA. Germline trimming cut 6 bases from V and 4 bases from J; bases unmatched to any gene: 11. This CDR3 comprises 15 residues. This CDR3 is CSVVHWDREPDTQYF. The CDR3 DNA reads TGCAGCGTCGTACATTGGGACAGGGAGCCAGATACGCAGTATTTT.

The V gene is TRBV2, the J gene TRBJ1-1; TRBD1 agrees at 7 bases. V shed 9 bases and J 1 base; nucleotides not matched to a gene: 2. Germline CDR1 reads SNHLY; CDR2 reads FYNNEI. The CDR3 is 12 residues long. CDR3 sequence reads: CASRQGNTEAFF. As DNA, the CDR3 is TGTGCCAGTCGACAGGGGAACACTGAAGCTTTCTTT.

The rearrangement joins TRBV2 to TRBJ2-2, with D possibly TRBD2 on 6 matching bases. Germline values: CDR1 SNHLY, CDR2 FYNNEI. The CDR3 is made up of 15 amino acids. Trimming cost V 2 bases and J 5 bases, with 12 bases left between them. CDR3 amino acids: CASSENLGGTGELFF. In nucleotides, the CDR3 is TGTGCCAGCAGTGAAAATTTGGGGGGAACCGGGGAGCTGTTTTTT.

The CDR3 region is CASSFLRAGGRGDTQYF. CDR3 in DNA: TGTGCCAGCAGTTTCTTGCGAGCGGGGGGGCGTGGAGATACGCAGTATTTT. The chain couples TRBV27 to TRBJ2-3; 10 positions agree with TRBD2. Unmatched junction bases numbered 11, after V lost 3 bases and J lost 5 bases. CDR1 is MNHEY and CDR2 is SMNVEV in the germline V gene (reference sequence). The CDR3 has 17 residues.

The chain recombines TRBV6-5 with TRBJ2-4; D might be TRBD2 (6 bases). The V gene lost 11 bases and the J gene lost 8 bases, with 19 bases spanning the gap. The germline V gene has CDR1 MNHEY and CDR2 SVGAGI. The CDR3 is 13 amino acids. CDR3: CAGRFGGEDIQYF. The CDR3 DNA is TGTGCCGGTAGATTTGGTGGGGAGGACATTCAGTACTTC.

This chain links TRBV6-5 with TRBJ2-3; tentatively, D is TRBD1 (6 bases). In germline, CDR1 is MNHEY, CDR2 SVGAGI. The V gene lost 2 bases and the J gene lost 5 bases, with 17 bases spanning the gap. The CDR3 is 16 amino acids. The CDR3 DNA reads TGTGCCAGCAGTTACGGTTTTGGACAGCTCGGAGATACGCAGTATTTT. Protein: CASSYGFGQLGDTQYF.

This clone appeared a single time. The V and J genes are TRBV28 and TRBJ2-1; the match to TRBD2 covers 8 bases. The junction had 9 bases not matched to a gene; V was cut back by 4 bases and J by 7 bases. Germline V gene sequence: CDR1 MDHEN, CDR2 SYDVKM. The CDR3 runs 15 residues. The CDR3 spells CASSSGGASGNEQFF. CDR3 bases: TGTGCCAGCAGTTCGGGGGGGGCGTCTGGGAATGAGCAGTTCTTC.